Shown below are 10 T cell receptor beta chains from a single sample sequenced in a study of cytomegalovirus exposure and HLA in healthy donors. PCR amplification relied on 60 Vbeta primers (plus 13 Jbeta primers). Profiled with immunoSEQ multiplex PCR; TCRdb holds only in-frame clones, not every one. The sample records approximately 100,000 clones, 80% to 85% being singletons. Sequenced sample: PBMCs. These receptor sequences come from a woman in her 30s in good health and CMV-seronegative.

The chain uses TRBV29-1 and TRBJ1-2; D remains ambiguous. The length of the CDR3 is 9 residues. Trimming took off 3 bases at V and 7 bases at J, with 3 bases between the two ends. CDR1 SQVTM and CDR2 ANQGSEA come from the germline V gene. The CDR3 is CSVDRGYTF. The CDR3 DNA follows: TGCAGCGTTGACCGTGGCTACACCTTC.

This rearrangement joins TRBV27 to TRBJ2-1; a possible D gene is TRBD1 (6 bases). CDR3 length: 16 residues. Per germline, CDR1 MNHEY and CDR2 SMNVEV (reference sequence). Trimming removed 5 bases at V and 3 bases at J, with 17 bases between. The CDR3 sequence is CASSPRGSVGYNEQFF. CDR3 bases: TGTGCCAGCAGTCCCAGGGGTAGCGTGGGCTACAATGAGCAGTTCTTC.

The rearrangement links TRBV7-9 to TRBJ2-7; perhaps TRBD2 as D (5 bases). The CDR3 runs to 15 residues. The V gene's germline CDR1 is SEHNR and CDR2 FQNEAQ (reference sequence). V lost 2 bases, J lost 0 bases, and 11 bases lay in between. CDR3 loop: CASSLSAESSYEQYF. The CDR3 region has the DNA TGTGCCAGCAGCTTATCAGCGGAGAGCTCCTACGAGCAGTACTTC.

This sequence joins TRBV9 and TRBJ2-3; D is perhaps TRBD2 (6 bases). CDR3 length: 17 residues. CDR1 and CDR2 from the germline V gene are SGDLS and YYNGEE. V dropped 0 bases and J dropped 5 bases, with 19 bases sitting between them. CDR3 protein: CASSVGAIGSGGDTQYF. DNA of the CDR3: TGTGCCAGCAGCGTAGGAGCGATCGGTAGCGGTGGAGATACGCAGTATTTT.

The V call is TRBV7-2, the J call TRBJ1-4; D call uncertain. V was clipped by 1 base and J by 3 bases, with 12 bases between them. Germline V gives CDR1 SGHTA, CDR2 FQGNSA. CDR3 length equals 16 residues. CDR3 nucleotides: TGTGCCAGCAGCTTAGGTGCCGGTTTCGCTAATGAAAAACTGTTTTTT. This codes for CASSLGAGFANEKLFF.

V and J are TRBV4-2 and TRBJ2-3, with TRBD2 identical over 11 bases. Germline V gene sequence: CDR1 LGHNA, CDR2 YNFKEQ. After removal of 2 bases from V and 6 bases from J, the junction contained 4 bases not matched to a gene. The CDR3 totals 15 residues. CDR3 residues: CASSQLLAGVDTQYF. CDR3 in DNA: TGTGCCAGCAGCCAACTACTAGCGGGAGTGGATACGCAGTATTTT.

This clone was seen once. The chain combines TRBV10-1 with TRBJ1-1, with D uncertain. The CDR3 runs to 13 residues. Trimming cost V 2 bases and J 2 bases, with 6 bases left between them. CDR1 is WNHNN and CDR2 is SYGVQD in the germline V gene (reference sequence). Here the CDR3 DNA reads TGCGCCAGCAGTGAGACAGCCAACACTGAAGCTTTCTTT. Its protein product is CASSETANTEAFF.

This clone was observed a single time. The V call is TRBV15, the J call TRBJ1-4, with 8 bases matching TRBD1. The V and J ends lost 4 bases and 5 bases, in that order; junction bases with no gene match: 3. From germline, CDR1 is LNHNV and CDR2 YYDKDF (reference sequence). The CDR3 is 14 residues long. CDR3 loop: CATSKRTGNEKLFF. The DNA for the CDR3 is TGTGCCACCAGCAAGAGGACAGGGAATGAAAAACTGTTTTTT.

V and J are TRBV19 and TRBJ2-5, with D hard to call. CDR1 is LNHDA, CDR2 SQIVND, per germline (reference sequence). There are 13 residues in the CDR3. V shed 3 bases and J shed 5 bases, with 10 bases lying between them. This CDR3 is CASSIPGFETQYF. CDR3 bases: TGTGCCAGTAGTATCCCCGGGTTTGAGACCCAGTACTTC.

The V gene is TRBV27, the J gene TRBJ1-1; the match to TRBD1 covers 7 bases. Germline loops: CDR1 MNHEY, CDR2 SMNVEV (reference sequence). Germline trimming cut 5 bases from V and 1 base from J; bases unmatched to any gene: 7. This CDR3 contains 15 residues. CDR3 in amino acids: CASSPRTGRNTEAFF. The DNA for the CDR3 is TGTGCCAGCAGTCCCCGGACAGGTCGGAACACTGAAGCTTTCTTT.